Below are 20 T cell receptor beta chains sequenced from a single sample in a study of CD4+ T cells in melanoma. The protocol was immunoSEQ multiplex PCR, while the TCRdb copy is restricted to in-frame clones and leaves out a portion. The top ten clones hold more than 1.5% of a sample with roughly 140,000 clones, roughly 91% of them seen once. The receptors were gathered from a human donor with melanoma.

The rearrangement joins TRBV6-1 to TRBJ1-4; 7 nucleotides agree with TRBD1. This CDR3 is 15 amino acids long. In germline, CDR1 is MNHNS, CDR2 SASEGT. J was trimmed by 8 bases and V by 6 bases; bases with no gene match: 12. CDR3 nucleotide sequence: TGTGCCAGCAGGCCCCGGGGACAGCAGGACGAAAAACTGTTTTTT. Translated, it gives CASRPRGQQDEKLFF.

The V and J genes are TRBV30 and TRBJ1-1, with D possibly being TRBD1 (6 bases). V was shortened by 2 bases and J by 6 bases, with 10 bases between the two germline ends. CDR1 and CDR2 from the germline V gene are GTSNPN and SVGIG (reference sequence). CDR3 size: 12 residues. The CDR3 protein is CAWSKRGAEAFF. CDR3 nucleotides: TGTGCCTGGAGTAAAAGGGGGGCTGAAGCTTTCTTT.

This clone was seen a single time. The chain couples TRBV7-2 to TRBJ1-1; D gene unclear. Germline CDR1 is SGHTA and CDR2 is FQGNSA. CDR3 length: 15 amino acids. The V end was cut by 1 base, the J end by 4 bases, with 13 bases between. CDR3 protein: CASSLVPGLGTEAFF. The CDR3 nucleotides read TGTGCCAGCAGCTTAGTACCGGGTTTGGGCACTGAAGCTTTCTTT.

The CDR3 sequence is CASSFLEGAYEQYF. The CDR3 DNA is TGTGCCAGCAGCTTTTTGGAGGGAGCCTACGAGCAGTACTTC. The chain couples TRBV5-8 to TRBJ2-7; TRBD2 is a possible D gene (6 bases). Germline CDR1 is SGHTS and CDR2 is YDEGEE. Trimming left V 2 bases short and J 2 bases short, with 11 bases between. This CDR3 has 14 residues.

This rearrangement joins TRBV11-2 to TRBJ2-1; 8 positions agree with TRBD1. The CDR3 runs to 14 residues. The germline V gene encodes CDR1 SGHAT and CDR2 FQNNGV. The ends lost 4 bases at V and 5 bases at J; junction bases unmatched: 4. The CDR3 nucleotides are TGTGCCAGCAGCTGGGACAGGTCAAACAATGAGCAGTTCTTC. Its protein is CASSWDRSNNEQFF.

V gene TRBV5-1 combines with J gene TRBJ1-1, with TRBD1 matching over 7 bases. Germline loops: CDR1 SGHRS, CDR2 YFSETQ. There are 15 residues in the CDR3. With 3 bases clipped from V and 4 bases from J, the junction kept 9 bases outside the gene matches. The DNA of the CDR3 is TGCGCCAGCAGCTCAAACGGACAGGAGACCACTGAAGCTTTCTTT. It translates to CASSSNGQETTEAFF.

This rearrangement joins TRBV6-5 to TRBJ2-2; D remains ambiguous. CDR1 and CDR2 (germline): MNHEY, SVGAGI. This CDR3 comprises 13 residues. V was cut by 2 bases and J by 6 bases, with 7 bases left in between. The CDR3 reads CASSYRASGELFF. The CDR3 coding sequence is TGTGCCAGCAGTTACCGGGCCTCCGGGGAGCTGTTTTTT.

The chain is built from TRBV29-1 and TRBJ1-2; possibly TRBD1 for D (5 bases). V was pared by 2 bases and J by 2 bases, with 18 bases between. The CDR3 runs 16 residues. The V gene's germline CDR1 is SQVTM and CDR2 ANQGSEA. The CDR3 DNA sequence: TGCAGCGTTGAATCACAAGGGGAGTCGGGAAACTATGGCTACACCTTC. As protein: CSVESQGESGNYGYTF.

The J gene is TRBJ2-2, the V gene TRBV29-1; D may be TRBD2 (6 bases). Trimming cost V 4 bases and J 6 bases, with 15 bases left between them. Germline assignment: CDR1 SQVTM and CDR2 ANQGSEA. The CDR3 is made up of 14 amino acids. Here the CDR3 DNA reads TGCAGCGTTGTTACCGGGACTTTAGCCGGGGAGCTGTTTTTT. Translation gives CSVVTGTLAGELFF.

The V and J genes are TRBV9 and TRBJ2-1, with 7 bases matching TRBD2. Germline trimming cut 0 bases from V and 7 bases from J; bases unmatched to any gene: 7. Germline V gene data show CDR1 as SGDLS and CDR2 as YYNGEE. This CDR3 comprises 15 residues. For the CDR3, the DNA is TGTGCCAGCAGCGTAGTCAGTAGCGGGCGTAATGAGCAGTTCTTC. Its translation is CASSVVSSGRNEQFF. The entire variable domain, with the rest obtained from reference TRBV9 and TRBJ2-1, is as follows: DSGVTQTPKHLITATGQRVTLRCSPRSGDLSVYWYQQSLDQGLQFLIQYYNGEERAKGNILERFSAQQFPDLHSELNLSSLELGDSALYFCASSVVSSGRNEQFFGPGTRLTVL.

The V gene is TRBV7-9, the J gene TRBJ1-5, with D maybe TRBD1 (5 bases). CDR1 SEHNR and CDR2 FQNEAQ come from the germline V gene (reference sequence). V gave up 3 bases and J gave up 5 bases, with 17 bases separating them. The CDR3 length is 16 residues. CDR3 DNA sequence: TGTGCCAGCAGCTTGGGGGGATCGGGACGCGATCAGCCCCAGCATTTT. As protein: CASSLGGSGRDQPQHF.

This chain joins TRBV28 and TRBJ1-5; 9 bases fit TRBD1. CDR1 and CDR2 from the germline V gene are MDHEN and SYDVKM. The V segment lost 6 bases and the J segment 6 bases; nucleotides outside the gene matches: 6. There are 14 residues in the CDR3. In nucleotides, the CDR3 is TGTGCCAGCAGAAACAGGGGGCCCGTTCAGCCCCAGCATTTT. This codes for CASRNRGPVQPQHF.

CDR3: CASSFTGNTEAFF. The CDR3 coding sequence is TGCGCCAGCAGCTTCACGGGGAACACTGAAGCTTTCTTT. The chain links TRBV5-1 to TRBJ1-1; the D is unclear. Germline V lookup: CDR1 SGHRS, CDR2 YFSETQ. CDR3 length equals 13 residues. Trimming removed 2 bases from V and 1 base from J, with 6 bases in between.

The chain carries TRBV5-6 and TRBJ2-5; 7 bases map to TRBD2. The CDR3 runs 14 residues. V gave up 5 bases and J gave up 6 bases; unmatched junction bases: 10. From germline, CDR1 is SGHDT and CDR2 YYEEEE. This chain's CDR3 is CASSFSPGGKTQYF. As DNA, the CDR3 is TGTGCCAGCAGTTTTTCACCCGGGGGGAAGACCCAGTACTTC.

The genes are TRBV18 and TRBJ2-1; tentative D call: TRBD1 (5 bases). Germline CDR1 KGHSH, CDR2 LQKENI. The V and J ends lost 3 bases and 5 bases respectively, with 14 bases between them. This CDR3 is built from 15 residues. DNA of the CDR3: TGTGCCAGCTCACCGCCAGTGTCAGGGAACAATGAGCAGTTCTTC. It translates to CASSPPVSGNNEQFF.

The rearrangement joins TRBV27 to TRBJ2-3; perhaps TRBD2 as D (5 bases). The V gene's germline CDR1 is MNHEY and CDR2 SMNVEV (reference sequence). V gave up 6 bases and J gave up 7 bases, with 14 bases separating them. The CDR3 is 13 amino acids. Here the CDR3 DNA reads TGTGCCAGCAGACTCGATACGGGAAATACGCAGTATTTT. Translation gives CASRLDTGNTQYF.

The chain recombines TRBV18 with TRBJ1-1; TRBD1 is a possible D gene (6 bases). V was pared by 0 bases and J by 1 base, with 15 bases between. CDR1 is KGHSH and CDR2 is LQKENI in the germline V gene. CDR3 size: 17 residues. The CDR3 DNA reads TGTGCCAGCTCACCACCTTGGGGGCTACGTCAGAACACTGAAGCTTTCTTT. It is translated as CASSPPWGLRQNTEAFF.

This chain uses TRBV6-5 with TRBJ2-1; 7 bases align to TRBD1. This CDR3 comprises 13 residues. From germline, CDR1 is MNHEY and CDR2 SVGAGI. The junction had 5 bases not matched to a gene; V was cut back by 8 bases and J by 4 bases. The CDR3 DNA follows: TGTGCCAGCCAAAGGGACAGTTACAATGAGCAGTTCTTC. Its protein is CASQRDSYNEQFF.

This clone occurred once. This chain links TRBV5-1 with TRBJ2-5; TRBD2 matches 13 bases. Germline CDR1 and CDR2: SGHRS and YFSETQ. The V and J ends lost 3 bases and 2 bases, in that order; junction bases with no gene match: 4. The length of the CDR3 is 16 residues. The CDR3 bases are TGCGCCAGCAGCTCCCAACTAGCGGGGGGGCAAGAGACCCAGTACTTC. It codes for CASSSQLAGGQETQYF.

The sample holds a few counts of this clone. The chain employs TRBV4-1 and TRBJ2-2; 7 positions match TRBD1. The CDR3 totals 16 residues. The germline V gene has CDR1 MGHRA and CDR2 YSYEKL. V gave up 3 bases and J gave up 0 bases; unmatched junction bases: 4. The CDR3 nucleotides are TGCGCCAGCAGCCAGTGGACAGGTTCGAACACCGGGGAGCTGTTTTTT. Translating it yields CASSQWTGSNTGELFF.